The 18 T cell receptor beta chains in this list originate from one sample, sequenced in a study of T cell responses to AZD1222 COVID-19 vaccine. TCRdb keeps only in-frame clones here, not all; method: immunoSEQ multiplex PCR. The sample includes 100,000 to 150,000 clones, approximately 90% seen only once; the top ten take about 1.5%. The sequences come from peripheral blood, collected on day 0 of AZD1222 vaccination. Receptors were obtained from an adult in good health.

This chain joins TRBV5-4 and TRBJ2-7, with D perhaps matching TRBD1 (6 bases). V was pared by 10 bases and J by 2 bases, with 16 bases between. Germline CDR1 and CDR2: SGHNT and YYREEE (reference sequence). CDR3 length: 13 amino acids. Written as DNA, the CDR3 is TGTGCCGGTCGTTTCACAGGGACCTACGAGCAGTACTTC. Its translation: CAGRFTGTYEQYF.

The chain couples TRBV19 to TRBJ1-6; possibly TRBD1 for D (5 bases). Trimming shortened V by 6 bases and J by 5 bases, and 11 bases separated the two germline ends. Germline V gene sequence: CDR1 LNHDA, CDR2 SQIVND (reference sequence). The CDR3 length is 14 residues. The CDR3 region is CASSYWGNNSPLHF. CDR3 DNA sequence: TGTGCCAGTAGCTATTGGGGGAATAATTCACCCCTCCACTTT.

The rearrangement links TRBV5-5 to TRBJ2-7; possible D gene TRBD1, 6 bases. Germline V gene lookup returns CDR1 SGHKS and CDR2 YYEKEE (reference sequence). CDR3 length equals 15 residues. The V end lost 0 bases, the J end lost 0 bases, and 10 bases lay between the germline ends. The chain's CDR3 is CASSLEAGVSYEQYF. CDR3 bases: TGTGCCAGCAGCTTGGAGGCAGGGGTCTCCTACGAGCAGTACTTC.

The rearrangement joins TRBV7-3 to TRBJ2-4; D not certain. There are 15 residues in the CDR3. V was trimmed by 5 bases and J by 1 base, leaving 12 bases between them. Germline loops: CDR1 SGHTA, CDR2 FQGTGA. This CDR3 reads CASSLGLGAKNIQYF. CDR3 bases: TGTGCCAGCAGCCTCGGCCTAGGCGCCAAAAACATTCAGTACTTC.

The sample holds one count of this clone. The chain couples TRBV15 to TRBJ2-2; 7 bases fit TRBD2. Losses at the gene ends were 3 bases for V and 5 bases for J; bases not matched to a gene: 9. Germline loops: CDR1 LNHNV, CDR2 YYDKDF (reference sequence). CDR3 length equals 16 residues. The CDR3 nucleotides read TGTGCCACCAGCAGCCTGGCGGGGGAAGAGACCGGGGAGCTGTTTTTT. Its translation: CATSSLAGEETGELFF.

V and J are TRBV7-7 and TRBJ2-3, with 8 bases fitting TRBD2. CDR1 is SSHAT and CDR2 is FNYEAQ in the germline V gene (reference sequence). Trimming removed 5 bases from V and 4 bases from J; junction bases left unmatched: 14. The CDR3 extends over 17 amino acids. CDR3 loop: CASSPAPSGGPPDTQYF. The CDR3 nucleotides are TGTGCCAGCAGCCCAGCCCCCAGCGGGGGCCCCCCAGATACGCAGTATTTT.

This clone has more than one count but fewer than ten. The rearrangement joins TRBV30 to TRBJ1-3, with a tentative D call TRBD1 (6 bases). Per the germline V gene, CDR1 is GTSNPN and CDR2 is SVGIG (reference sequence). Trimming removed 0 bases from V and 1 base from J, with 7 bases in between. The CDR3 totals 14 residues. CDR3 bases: TGTGCCTGGAGTGTAGGGACATCTGGAAACACCATATATTTT. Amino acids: CAWSVGTSGNTIYF.

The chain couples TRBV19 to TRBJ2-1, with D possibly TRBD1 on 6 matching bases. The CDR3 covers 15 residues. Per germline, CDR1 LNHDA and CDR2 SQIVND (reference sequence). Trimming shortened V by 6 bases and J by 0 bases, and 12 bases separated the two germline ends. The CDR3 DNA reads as TGTGCCAGTAGCATAACAGGGATCTCCTACAATGAGCAGTTCTTC. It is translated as CASSITGISYNEQFF.

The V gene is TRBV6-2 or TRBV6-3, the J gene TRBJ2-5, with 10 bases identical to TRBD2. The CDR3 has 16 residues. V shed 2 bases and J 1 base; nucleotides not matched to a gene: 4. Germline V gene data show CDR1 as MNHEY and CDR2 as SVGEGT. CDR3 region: CASSYPSGGIQETQYF. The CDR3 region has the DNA TGTGCCAGCAGTTACCCTAGCGGGGGAATCCAAGAGACCCAGTACTTC.

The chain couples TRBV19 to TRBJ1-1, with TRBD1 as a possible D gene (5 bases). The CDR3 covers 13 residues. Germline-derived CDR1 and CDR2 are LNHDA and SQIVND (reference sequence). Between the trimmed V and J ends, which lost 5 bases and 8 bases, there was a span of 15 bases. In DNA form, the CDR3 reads TGTGCCAGTAGTTCAGGGTTTGGACGGGAAGCTTTCTTT. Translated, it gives CASSSGFGREAFF. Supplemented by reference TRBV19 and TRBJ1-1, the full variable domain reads DGGITQSPKYLFRKEGQNVTLSCEQNLNHDAMYWYRQDPGQGLRLIYYSQIVNDFQKGDIAEGYSVSREKKESFPLTVTSAQKNPTAFYLCASSSGFGREAFFGQGTRLTVV.

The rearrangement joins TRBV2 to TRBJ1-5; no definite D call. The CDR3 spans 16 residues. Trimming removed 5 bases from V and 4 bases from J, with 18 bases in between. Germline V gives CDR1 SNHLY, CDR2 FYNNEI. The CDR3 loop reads CASSLASPWGNQPQHF. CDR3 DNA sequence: TGTGCCAGCAGTCTAGCAAGCCCCTGGGGTAATCAGCCCCAGCATTTT.

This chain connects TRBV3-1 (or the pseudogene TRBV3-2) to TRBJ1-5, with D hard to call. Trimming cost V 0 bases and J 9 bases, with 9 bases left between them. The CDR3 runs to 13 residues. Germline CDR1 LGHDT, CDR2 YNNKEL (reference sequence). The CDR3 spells CASSQDMVLPQHF. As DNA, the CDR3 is TGTGCCAGCAGCCAAGATATGGTGCTGCCCCAGCATTTT.

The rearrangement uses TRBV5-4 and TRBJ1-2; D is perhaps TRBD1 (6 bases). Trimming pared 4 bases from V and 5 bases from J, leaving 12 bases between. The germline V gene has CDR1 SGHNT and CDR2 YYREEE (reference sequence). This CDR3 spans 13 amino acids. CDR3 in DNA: TGTGCCAGCAGCCCCGACAGGTCGTATGGCTACACCTTC. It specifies CASSPDRSYGYTF. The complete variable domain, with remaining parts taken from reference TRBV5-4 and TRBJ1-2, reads ETGVTQSPTHLIKTRGQQVTLRCSSQSGHNTVSWYQQALGQGPQFIFQYYREEENGRGNFPPRFSGLQFPNYSSELNVNALELDDSALYLCASSPDRSYGYTFGSGTRLTVV.

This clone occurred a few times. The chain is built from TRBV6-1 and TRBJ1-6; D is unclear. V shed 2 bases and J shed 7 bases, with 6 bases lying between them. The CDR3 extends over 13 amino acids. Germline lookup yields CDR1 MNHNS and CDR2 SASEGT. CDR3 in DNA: TGTGCCAGCAGTGAATTTGTAAATTCACCCCTCCACTTT. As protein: CASSEFVNSPLHF.

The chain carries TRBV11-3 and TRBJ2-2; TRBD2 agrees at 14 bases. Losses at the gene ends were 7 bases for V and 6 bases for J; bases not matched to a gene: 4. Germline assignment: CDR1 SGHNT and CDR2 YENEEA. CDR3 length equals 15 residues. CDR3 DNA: TGTGCCAGCAAGACTAGCGGGGGGGCTGCCGGGGAGCTGTTTTTT. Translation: CASKTSGGAAGELFF.

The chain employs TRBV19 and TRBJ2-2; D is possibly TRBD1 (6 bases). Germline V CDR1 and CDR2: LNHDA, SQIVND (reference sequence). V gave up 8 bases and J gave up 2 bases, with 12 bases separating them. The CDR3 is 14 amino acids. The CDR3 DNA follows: TGTGCCAGTCGTCGACAGGTTAACACCGGGGAGCTGTTTTTT. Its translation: CASRRQVNTGELFF.

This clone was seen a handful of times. The CDR3 region has the DNA TGTGCCAGTAGCCGGAAAACAGGGGTGGCCTACAATGAGCAGTTCTTC. Protein product: CASSRKTGVAYNEQFF. The chain combines TRBV19 with TRBJ2-1, with 7 bases matching TRBD1. The CDR3 sequence is 16 residues long. V gave up 6 bases and J gave up 2 bases; unmatched junction bases: 10. CDR1 is LNHDA and CDR2 is SQIVND in the germline V gene (reference sequence).

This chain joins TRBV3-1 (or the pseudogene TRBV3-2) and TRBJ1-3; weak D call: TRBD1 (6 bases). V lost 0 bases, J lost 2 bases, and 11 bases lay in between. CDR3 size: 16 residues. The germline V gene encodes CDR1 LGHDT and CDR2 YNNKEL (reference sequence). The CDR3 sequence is CASSQDIRGAGNTIYF. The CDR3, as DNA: TGTGCCAGCAGCCAAGATATAAGGGGGGCTGGAAACACCATATATTTT.